The clone carrying this T cell receptor beta chain was found many times. What it binds is not known. This sample is part of a study of early T cells in non-severe SARS-CoV-2 infection. Study as a whole: Bulk RNA isolated from unsorted whole blood underwent sequencing; chains were not paired. Study-wide results and limits: Clonotype matching in VDJdb favored anti-spike CD8 responses and did not capture private and CD4 specificities.

Unique molecular identifier tags were affixed to discrete cDNA molecules. TCRdb re-derived calls from the 5' RACE reads in MiXCR, one entry per CDR3 protein. Here the sample spans about 81,000 distinct CDR3 sequences, roughly 13% being singletons. The germline gives CDR1 SQVTM, CDR2 ANQGSEA. The V end lost 2 bases, the J end lost 7 bases, and 5 bases lay between the germline ends. The CDR3 has 11 amino acids. This rearrangement joins TRBV29-1 to TRBJ1-4; D is unclear. Specimen: whole blood. This receptor was obtained from an adult who was a healthcare worker with PCR-confirmed SARS-CoV-2 infection or an uninfected control (not recorded which). CDR3 coding DNA: TGCAGCGTTGAATCGGGTGAAAAACTGTTTTTT. As protein: CSVESGEKLFF.